The 2 T cell receptor beta chains presented below share a single source sample, sequenced in a study of T-cell reconstitution after alpha-beta-depleted transplantation in children (dated by TCRdb to the mid-2010s). Read against the paper, the sample's treatment or condition label means: allogeneic hematopoietic cell transplantation with graft depleted of TCRalphabeta T cells and CD19 B cells. Library prep was done by PCR. The instrument given in TCRdb is Illumina HiSeq 2500. TCR library preparation used molecular barcoding, with unique molecular identifiers applied to normalize quantification of the TCRbeta repertoire. TCRdb cleaned the public reads at Q25 with fastp, built clones with MiXCR and kept in-frame beta chains. Rows with one shared CDR3 protein collapse into an entry with the most common genes and DNA. This sample holds about 310,000 distinct CDR3 sequences; roughly 25% were observed only once. Roughly 9.8% of the sample comes from the top ten.

The sequencing here drew on PBMCs, mostly from graft donor cells, taken 180 days after TCRalphabeta/CD19-depleted stem cell transplant. The receptors here all came from a male patient under 18 who had a stem cell transplant for acute lymphoblastic leukemia, so the T cells may come from the graft donor.

This chain joins TRBV6-2 or TRBV6-3 and TRBJ2-7, with D maybe TRBD2 (6 bases). In germline, CDR1 is MNHEY, CDR2 SVGEGT. V lost 4 bases, J lost 1 base, and 11 bases lay in between. This CDR3 region has 14 residues. The CDR3 spells CASSWPGLSYEQYF. For the CDR3, the DNA is TGTGCCAGCAGTTGGCCGGGACTTTCCTACGAGCAGTACTTC.

This clonotype was detected only a few times. The rearrangement uses TRBV12-3 or TRBV12-4 and TRBJ2-2, with TRBD1 identical over 8 bases. The CDR3 contains 14 residues. Trimming removed 8 bases from V and 5 bases from J; junction bases left unmatched: 7. The DNA of the CDR3 is TGTGCCAGCGGTGGCCAGGGGGCGACCGGGGAGCTGTTTTTT. This translates into CASGGQGATGELFF.